This TCR beta chain was recovered during a study of T cells in Graves' hyperthyroidism and ophthalmopathy. This clonotype showed up many times. Its antigen is not known. Amplification targeted TCR beta CDR3 regions from RNA transcripts. The TCR CDR3 was amplified in a first-round RT-PCR using the HTBI primer set. One entry per CDR3 protein, called by TCRdb with MiXCR from the multiplex PCR reads. The profile shows around 700,000 distinct CDR3 sequences, 30% to 40% of them singletons. Study-wide results and limits: Blood shared most expanded thyroid clonotypes above 0.001.

Per germline, CDR1 SEHNR and CDR2 FQNEAQ (reference sequence). The V gene lost 6 bases and the J gene lost 8 bases, with 13 bases spanning the gap. There are 12 residues in the CDR3. Sequencing input: blood. This clonotype was sampled from a woman aged 35 to 49 with Graves' hyperthyroidism. The rearrangement uses TRBV7-9 and TRBJ1-2, with a weak D call TRBD1 (6 bases). CDR3 amino acids: CASRLKGGGYTF. The CDR3 DNA follows: TGTGCCAGCAGGTTGAAGGGGGGCGGCTACACCTTC. Looking up the rest from reference TRBV7-9 and TRBJ1-2 gives the full variable domain: DTGVSQNPRHKITKRGQNVTFRCDPISEHNRLYWYRQTLGQGPEFLTYFQNEAQLEKSRLLSDRFSAERPKGSFSTLEIQRTEQGDSAMYLCASRLKGGGYTFGSGTRLTVV.